This T cell receptor (beta chain) was profiled in a study of patients and donors after allogeneic stem cell transplantation. In TCRdb, the RT-PCR reads were re-called with MiXCR into one record per CDR3 protein. The repertoire holds about 200,000 distinct CDR3 sequences, with around 40% as singletons. CDR3 size: 15 residues. CDR1 is GTSNPN and CDR2 is SVGIG in the germline V gene (reference sequence). Trimming left V 7 bases short and J 1 base short, with 19 bases between. Sequenced material: blood, either unsorted or a sorted T cell fraction (not recorded which). This sequence originates from a human donor who was either an allogeneic HSCT recipient or a stem cell or donor lymphocyte infusion donor (not recorded which). It is not recorded whose cells these are; they may come from a transplant donor. This chain links TRBV30 with TRBJ1-2, with a weak D call TRBD1 (5 bases). CDR3 bases: TGTGCCTTGGCCAAAGGGGCGAGGGTTAACTATGGCTACACCTTC. It translates to CALAKGARVNYGYTF.